This T cell receptor beta chain came from a study of breast tumors, draining lymph nodes, adjacent tissues. Findings of the study overall: Compared with basal-like, luminal-like tumors shared significantly more repertoire with nontumor tissue. Tumor T cell lymph node origin was a supported hypothesis, not proven. Tumor TCR diversity was below lymph nodes but above nontumor tissue.

From the multiplex PCR reads, TCRdb called clonotypes with MiXCR, one entry per CDR3 protein. This sample has 11,000 or so distinct CDR3 sequences, with approximately 55% found just once. Trimming took off 8 bases at V and 8 bases at J, with 13 bases between the two ends. The CDR3 sequence is 13 residues long. From germline, CDR1 is SGHTA and CDR2 FQGNSA. With regard to this clonotype: What it recognizes is unknown.

This chain links TRBV7-2 with TRBJ1-6; perhaps TRBD1 as D (6 bases). This receptor was identified in a female donor with breast cancer. Some clones in this sample may be carry-over from other donors' samples. The sample was breast tumor tissue. This CDR3 reads CASGRQEDSPLHF. In DNA form, the CDR3 reads TGTGCCAGCGGCAGACAGGAAGATTCACCCCTCCACTTT.